Shown below are 25 T cell receptor beta chains from a single sample sequenced in a study of T cell responses to AZD1222 COVID-19 vaccine. Profiling relied on immunoSEQ multiplex PCR, and the TCRdb table lists in-frame clones only, not all of them. This sample has approximately 110,000 clones, with 92% found just once. The material was peripheral blood, obtained on day 0 of AZD1222 vaccination. The receptors shown here come from an adult in good health.

The chain joins TRBV11-2 to TRBJ1-1; the match to TRBD1 covers 7 bases. The CDR3 contains 14 residues. Germline trimming cut 7 bases from V and 1 base from J; bases unmatched to any gene: 6. Germline V gene lookup returns CDR1 SGHAT and CDR2 FQNNGV. The CDR3 is CASNRQGPNTEAFF. CDR3 nucleotide sequence: TGTGCCAGCAACCGACAGGGCCCGAACACTGAAGCTTTCTTT.

A single count supports this clone. This rearrangement joins TRBV5-6 to TRBJ1-5, with TRBD1 matching over 9 bases. The CDR3 consists of 16 residues. V trimming: 2 bases; J trimming: 7 bases; junction bases outside the gene matches: 10. Germline V lookup: CDR1 SGHDT, CDR2 YYEEEE. CDR3 nucleotides: TGTGCCAGCAGCTTAAGTCAGGACAGGGGAAACCAGCCCCAGCATTTT. Translated: CASSLSQDRGNQPQHF. The whole variable domain, filled in from reference TRBV5-6 and TRBJ1-5, reads DAGVTQSPTHLIKTRGQQVTLRCSPKSGHDTVSWYQQALGQGPQFIFQYYEEEERQRGNFPDRFSGHQFPNYSSELNVNALLLGDSALYLCASSLSQDRGNQPQHFGDGTRLSIL.

The V and J genes are TRBV7-2 and TRBJ2-7; 7 positions match TRBD1. This CDR3 is 16 amino acids long. Trimming took 4 bases from V and 2 from J; bases not matched to a gene: 11. CDR1 and CDR2 (germline): SGHTA, FQGNSA. CDR3 coding DNA: TGTGCCAGCAGCTCGCAAGGACAGGTCCCACCCTACGAGCAGTACTTC. Amino acid sequence: CASSSQGQVPPYEQYF.

The gene calls are TRBV28 and TRBJ2-7, with 10 bases identical to TRBD2. CDR1 and CDR2 from the germline V gene are MDHEN and SYDVKM. Trimming took 3 bases from V and 1 from J; bases not matched to a gene: 12. The CDR3 is made up of 18 amino acids. DNA for the CDR3: TGTGCCAGCAGTTTCCCGATCCTTCTAGCGGGAGCTTCCTACGAGCAGTACTTC. Its protein is CASSFPILLAGASYEQYF.

The chain recombines TRBV3-1 (or the pseudogene TRBV3-2) with TRBJ2-1; 13 bases match TRBD2. With 4 bases clipped from V and 7 bases from J, the junction kept 16 bases outside the gene matches. CDR1 and CDR2 from the germline V gene are LGHDT and YNNKEL (reference sequence). The CDR3 is 19 amino acids. The CDR3 region has the DNA TGTGCCAGCAGCCGCAAAACCGGGACTAGCGGGGCGAGGGGGAATGAGCAGTTCTTC. Its translation is CASSRKTGTSGARGNEQFF.

The V and J genes are TRBV14 and TRBJ2-2; 8 bases are shared with TRBD2. This CDR3 contains 17 residues. Trimming took 4 bases from V and 4 from J; bases not matched to a gene: 11. Germline V gives CDR1 SGHDN, CDR2 FVKESK. CDR3 sequence: CASSLGLVYMGTGELFF. CDR3 in DNA: TGTGCCAGCAGCCTGGGACTAGTCTATATGGGCACCGGGGAGCTGTTTTTT.

The chain is built from TRBV30 and TRBJ1-1, with D unclear. The V end lost 4 bases, the J end lost 0 bases, and 9 bases lay between the germline ends. Germline V gene data show CDR1 as GTSNPN and CDR2 as SVGIG (reference sequence). The CDR3 contains 13 residues. CDR3 sequence: CAWTKTVNTEAFF. CDR3 in DNA: TGTGCCTGGACGAAAACGGTGAACACTGAAGCTTTCTTT.

This chain connects TRBV18 to TRBJ1-5; weak D call: TRBD1 (6 bases). Germline V lookup: CDR1 KGHSH, CDR2 LQKENI. Trimming took 4 bases from V and 3 from J, leaving 13 bases between them. This CDR3 is built from 15 residues. In DNA, the CDR3 is TGTGCCAGCTCACGGGAAACAGGGTACAATCAGCCCCAGCATTTT. It is translated as CASSRETGYNQPQHF.

The chain recombines TRBV18 with TRBJ1-1; 9 bases are shared with TRBD1. Trimming cost V 1 base and J 1 base; bases outside gene matches: 4. Germline lookup yields CDR1 KGHSH and CDR2 LQKENI. This CDR3 has 16 amino acids. The CDR3 loop is CASSPLSDRGNTEAFF. In DNA, the CDR3 is TGTGCCAGCTCACCACTTTCGGACAGGGGGAACACTGAAGCTTTCTTT.

V is TRBV19 and J is TRBJ2-3; D may be TRBD1 (6 bases). The CDR3 runs 14 residues. Germline CDR1 and CDR2: LNHDA and SQIVND (reference sequence). Trimming left V 4 bases short and J 4 bases short, with 12 bases between. The DNA of the CDR3 is TGTGCCAGTAGTAAAGGTCAGGGGTCAGATACGCAGTATTTT. It is translated as CASSKGQGSDTQYF.

The gene calls are TRBV19 and TRBJ2-3; 8 bases agree with TRBD1. Germline CDR1 reads LNHDA; CDR2 reads SQIVND (reference sequence). There are 16 residues in the CDR3. V lost 5 bases, J lost 3 bases, and 10 bases stayed unmatched. Written as DNA, the CDR3 is TGTGCCAGTAGTCCCATCACCGACAGGGGTACAGATACGCAGTATTTT. It is translated as CASSPITDRGTDTQYF.

The V call is TRBV29-1, the J call TRBJ1-2; D unresolved. The V end was cut by 6 bases, the J end by 8 bases, with 16 bases between. Germline V gives CDR1 SQVTM, CDR2 ANQGSEA. This CDR3 has 12 residues. This chain's CDR3 is CSVETSYGGYTF. DNA for the CDR3: TGCAGCGTCGAGACCTCATATGGAGGCTACACCTTC.

The J gene is TRBJ2-1, the V gene TRBV7-2; 10 bases are a match to TRBD1. CDR3 length equals 17 residues. Trimming removed 8 bases from V and 10 bases from J; junction bases left unmatched: 20. Per germline, CDR1 SGHTA and CDR2 FQGNSA. The CDR3 sequence is CASEDRGGKGYNAEQFF. The CDR3 bases are TGTGCCAGCGAGGACAGGGGGGGAAAGGGATACAATGCGGAGCAGTTCTTC.

The V and J genes are TRBV30 and TRBJ1-1; TRBD1 agrees at 7 bases. CDR3 length equals 13 residues. CDR1 is GTSNPN and CDR2 is SVGIG in the germline V gene (reference sequence). V was clipped by 1 base and J by 6 bases; unmatched bases: 5. The CDR3 bases are TGTGCCTGGAGTGCCGACAGGGCCTCTGAAGCTTTCTTT. Translation gives CAWSADRASEAFF.

The rearrangement uses TRBV19 and TRBJ2-2; TRBD2 might be the D (7 bases). In germline, CDR1 is LNHDA, CDR2 SQIVND (reference sequence). The V gene lost 1 base and the J gene lost 6 bases, with 18 bases spanning the gap. The CDR3 loop spans 17 amino acids. The CDR3 DNA reads TGTGCCAGTAGTATAGGCGGGGGCGAGTGGGGACCCGGGGAGCTGTTTTTT. This translates into CASSIGGGEWGPGELFF.

This chain uses TRBV7-3 with TRBJ1-6; 7 nucleotides match TRBD1. The CDR3 covers 13 residues. V was pared by 3 bases and J by 10 bases, with 3 bases of the junction left unmatched. Germline V CDR1 and CDR2: SGHTA, FQGTGA. The CDR3 is CASSFDRASPLHF. The CDR3 DNA reads TGTGCCAGCAGCTTCGACAGGGCCTCACCCCTCCACTTT.

CDR3 protein: CASGLPSYEQYF. The CDR3 bases are TGTGCCAGCGGGTTGCCGTCCTACGAGCAGTACTTC. The chain employs TRBV28 and TRBJ2-7; D unclear. This CDR3 is 12 amino acids long. With 8 bases removed from V and 1 base from J, the gap between germline ends came to 9 bases. Per the germline V gene, CDR1 is MDHEN and CDR2 is SYDVKM.

In its sample, this clone was seen once. The rearrangement uses TRBV18 and TRBJ1-6; D ambiguous. The CDR3 sequence is 16 residues long. The ends were cut back, 6 bases at V and 0 bases at J, with 12 bases in the middle. CDR1 is KGHSH, CDR2 LQKENI, per germline. The CDR3 sequence is CASSLDRSSYNSPLHF. Here the CDR3 DNA reads TGTGCCAGCTCTCTTGACCGGAGCTCCTATAATTCACCCCTCCACTTT.

The rearrangement uses TRBV11-3 and TRBJ2-7; maybe TRBD2 (8 bases). The length of the CDR3 is 15 residues. V lost 5 bases to trimming and J lost 4 bases, with 18 bases between them. Germline values: CDR1 SGHNT, CDR2 YENEEA. The DNA for the CDR3 is TGTGCCAGCAGCCCCCCGGGAGGGGGCATTTACGAGCAGTACTTC. Its protein is CASSPPGGGIYEQYF.

The chain links TRBV7-2 to TRBJ1-1; D is ambiguous. CDR1 is SGHTA and CDR2 is FQGNSA in the germline V gene. The V gene lost 2 bases and the J gene lost 6 bases, with 10 bases spanning the gap. The CDR3 sequence is 13 residues long. The CDR3 sequence: CASSLSGVAEAFF. The CDR3 DNA sequence: TGTGCCAGCAGCTTAAGTGGGGTTGCTGAAGCTTTCTTT.

The chain recombines TRBV5-6 with TRBJ2-2; no reliable D call. Looked up from germline, CDR1 is SGHDT and CDR2 is YYEEEE. The CDR3 totals 14 residues. Trimming pared 5 bases from V and 7 bases from J, leaving 15 bases between. CDR3 sequence (DNA): TGTGCCAGCAGACGTTCCGGGTTTGGCGGGGAGCTGTTTTTT. As protein: CASRRSGFGGELFF. The full variable domain, completed using reference TRBV5-6 and TRBJ2-2, is DAGVTQSPTHLIKTRGQQVTLRCSPKSGHDTVSWYQQALGQGPQFIFQYYEEEERQRGNFPDRFSGHQFPNYSSELNVNALLLGDSALYLCASRRSGFGGELFFGEGSRLTVL.

The rearrangement uses TRBV3-1 (or the pseudogene TRBV3-2) and TRBJ2-5; D is possibly TRBD1 or TRBD2 (6 bases each). The germline V gene encodes CDR1 LGHDT and CDR2 YNNKEL (reference sequence). The CDR3 consists of 22 residues. The V gene lost 0 bases and the J gene lost 0 bases, with 29 bases spanning the gap. The CDR3 DNA is TGTGCCAGCAGCCAAGACGGTCTTTTGCGGCGAGGGGGGTCCCCGTACCAAGAGACCCAGTACTTC. Translated, it gives CASSQDGLLRRGGSPYQETQYF.

The chain joins TRBV5-1 to TRBJ2-1; 10 bases align to TRBD2. V gave up 2 bases and J gave up 5 bases; unmatched junction bases: 4. The germline gives CDR1 SGHRS, CDR2 YFSETQ. The CDR3 contains 15 residues. CDR3 region: CASSFLAGADNEQFF. In nucleotides, the CDR3 is TGCGCCAGCAGCTTTCTAGCGGGAGCTGACAATGAGCAGTTCTTC.

The rearrangement links TRBV10-3 to TRBJ2-2, with 7 bases fitting TRBD1. The CDR3 has 15 amino acids. Germline lookup yields CDR1 ENHRY and CDR2 SYGVKD. The ends lost 6 bases at V and 3 bases at J; junction bases unmatched: 7. CDR3 DNA: TGTGCCATCAGCTCAGACAGGGCGGACACCGGGGAGCTGTTTTTT. Protein product: CAISSDRADTGELFF.

V is TRBV7-2 and J is TRBJ1-6; D uncertain. CDR1 and CDR2 (germline): SGHTA, FQGNSA. V was cut by 0 bases and J by 2 bases, with 5 bases left in between. This CDR3 contains 15 residues. CDR3 sequence (DNA): TGTGCCAGCAGCTTAGCGGCAGCCTATAATTCACCCCTCCACTTT. Protein: CASSLAAAYNSPLHF. Full variable domain (missing parts from reference TRBV7-2 and TRBJ1-6): GAGVSQSPSNKVTEKGKDVELRCDPISGHTALYWYRQSLGQGLEFLIYFQGNSAPDKSGLPSDRFSAERTGGSVSTLTIQRTQQEDSAVYLCASSLAAAYNSPLHFGNGTRLTVT.